This T cell receptor beta chain is drawn from a study of CD8 T cells in ankylosing spondylitis. The study's findings and limits: The clones that were linked to disease were reported to be significantly enriched in matched synovial fluid samples from ankylosing spondylitis patients. Peripheral blood held disease-linked clones only at relatively low frequency, and these were CD8+. Typical of ankylosing spondylitis blood, it appeared, was a TCR beta motif of 7 or 8 highly homologous variants.

About this clonotype: Its cognate antigen is unknown.

CDR1 is SGHDT, CDR2 YYEEEE, per germline. There are 13 residues in the CDR3. V was trimmed by 0 bases and J by 2 bases, leaving 6 bases between them. Preparation of TCR beta libraries was done by quantitative 5'-RACE with molecular barcodes. MiXCR, applied by TCRdb to the 5' RACE reads, yields one record per CDR3 protein. This sample has approximately 300,000 distinct CDR3 sequences, with over 15% found just once. Source material: blood, either unsorted or a sorted T cell fraction (not recorded which). V gene TRBV5-6 combines with J gene TRBJ2-7; D perhaps matches TRBD1 (5 bases). The receptor comes from a male donor with ankylosing spondylitis or in good health (not recorded which). The CDR3 loop reads CASSLGRAYEQYV. The CDR3 DNA sequence: TGTGCCAGCAGCTTGGGCAGGGCCTACGAGCAGTACGTC.